This record covers a single T cell receptor (beta chain). Trimming removed 6 bases from V and 8 bases from J, with 16 bases in between. The V gene's germline CDR1 is SNHLY and CDR2 FYNNEI. CDR3 length equals 14 residues. RNA transcripts provided the source from which TCR beta CDR3 regions were amplified. The primer set for the first-round RT-PCR of the TCR CDR3 was HTBI. TCRdb independently ran MiXCR on the multiplex PCR reads; one entry per CDR3 protein. The profile shows around 620,000 distinct CDR3 sequences, 15% to 20% of them singletons. These data come from a study of T cells in Graves' hyperthyroidism and ophthalmopathy.

Input material: blood. This sequence was found in a woman in her thirties with Graves' hyperthyroidism. This chain uses TRBV2 with TRBJ1-4; a weak D match, TRBD1 (6 bases). The CDR3 DNA follows: TGTGCCAGCAGCTTGGGGGCCGAGGAGGAAAAACTGTTTTTT. Translated: CASSLGAEEEKLFF.